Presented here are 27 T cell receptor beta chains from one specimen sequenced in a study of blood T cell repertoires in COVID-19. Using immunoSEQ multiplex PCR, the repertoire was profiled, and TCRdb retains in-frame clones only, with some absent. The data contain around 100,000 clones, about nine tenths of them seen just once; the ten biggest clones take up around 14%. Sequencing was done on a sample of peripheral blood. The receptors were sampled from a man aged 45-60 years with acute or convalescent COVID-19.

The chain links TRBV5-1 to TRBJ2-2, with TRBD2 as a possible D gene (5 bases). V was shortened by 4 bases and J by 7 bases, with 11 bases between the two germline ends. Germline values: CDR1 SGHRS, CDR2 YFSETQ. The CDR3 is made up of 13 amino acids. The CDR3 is CASSLGLDGELFF. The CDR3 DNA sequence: TGCGCCAGCAGCCTTGGACTGGACGGGGAGCTGTTTTTT.

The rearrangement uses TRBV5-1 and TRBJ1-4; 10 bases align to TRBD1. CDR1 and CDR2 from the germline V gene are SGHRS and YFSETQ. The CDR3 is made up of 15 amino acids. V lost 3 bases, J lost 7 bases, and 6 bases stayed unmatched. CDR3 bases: TGCGCCAGCAGCTCCCAGGGACAGGGGCCTGAAAAACTGTTTTTT. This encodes CASSSQGQGPEKLFF.

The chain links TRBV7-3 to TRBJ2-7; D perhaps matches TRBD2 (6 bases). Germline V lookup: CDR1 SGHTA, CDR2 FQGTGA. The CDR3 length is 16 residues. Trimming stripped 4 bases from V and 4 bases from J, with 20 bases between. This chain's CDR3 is CASSSYSRRERYEQYF. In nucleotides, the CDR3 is TGTGCCAGCAGCTCTTACTCCCGTCGGGAGAGATACGAGCAGTACTTC.

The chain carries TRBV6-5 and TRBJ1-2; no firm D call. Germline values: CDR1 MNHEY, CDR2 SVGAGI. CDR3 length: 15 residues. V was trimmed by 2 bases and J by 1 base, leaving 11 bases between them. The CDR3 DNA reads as TGTGCCAGCAGTTACGAGGCAGCTGATAACTATGGCTACACCTTC. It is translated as CASSYEAADNYGYTF.

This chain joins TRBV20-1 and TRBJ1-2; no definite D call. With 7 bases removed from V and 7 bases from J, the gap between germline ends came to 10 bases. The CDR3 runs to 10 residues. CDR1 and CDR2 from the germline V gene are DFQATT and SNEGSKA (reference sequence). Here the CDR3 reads CSVAEGGYTF. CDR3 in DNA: TGCAGTGTTGCGGAGGGTGGCTACACCTTC.

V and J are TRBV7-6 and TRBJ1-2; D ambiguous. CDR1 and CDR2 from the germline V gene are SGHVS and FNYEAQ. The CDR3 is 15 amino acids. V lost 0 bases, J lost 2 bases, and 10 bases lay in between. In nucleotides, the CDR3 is TGTGCCAGCAGCTTAGCTTCGGCAGGAAACTATGGCTACACCTTC. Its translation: CASSLASAGNYGYTF.

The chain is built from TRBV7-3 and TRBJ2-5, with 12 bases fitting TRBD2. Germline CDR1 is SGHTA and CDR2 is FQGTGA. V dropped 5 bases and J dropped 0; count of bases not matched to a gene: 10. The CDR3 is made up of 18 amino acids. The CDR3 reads CASSTGLAGRLYQETQYF. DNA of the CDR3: TGTGCCAGCAGCACCGGACTAGCGGGAAGACTGTACCAAGAGACCCAGTACTTC.

Written as DNA, the CDR3 is TGTGCCAGCAGCAAAGGGAACAGATGCACAGATACGCAGTATTTT. Amino acids: CASSKGNRCTDTQYF. This chain connects TRBV21-1 to TRBJ2-3; TRBD1 reflects the table's D call only, with no check against the DNA. TRBV21-1 is given as a pseudogene. CDR3 length: 15 residues.

The CDR3: CASSPNSGNTIYF. The CDR3 nucleotides read TGTGCCAGCAGCCCCAACTCTGGAAACACCATATATTTT. The J gene is TRBJ1-3, the V gene TRBV12-3 or TRBV12-4; no clear D. Trimming removed 6 bases from V and 0 bases from J, with 6 bases in between. The CDR3 has 13 amino acids.

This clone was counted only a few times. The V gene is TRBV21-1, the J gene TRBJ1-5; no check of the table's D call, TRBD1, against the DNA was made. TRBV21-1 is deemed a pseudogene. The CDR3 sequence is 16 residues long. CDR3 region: CASSTIIQGSNQPQHF. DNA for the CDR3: TGTGCCAGCAGCACCATAATACAGGGGAGCAATCAGCCCCAGCATTTT.

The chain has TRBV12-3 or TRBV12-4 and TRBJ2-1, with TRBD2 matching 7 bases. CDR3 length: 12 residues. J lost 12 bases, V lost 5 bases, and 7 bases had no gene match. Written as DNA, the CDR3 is TGTGCCAGCAGTCTCAGCCCGGGGGGGCAGTTCTTC. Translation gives CASSLSPGGQFF.

This CDR3 is CASSQAGGPEREQFF. The CDR3 nucleotides are TGTGCCAGCAGCCAAGCGGGAGGGCCAGAGCGGGAGCAGTTCTTC. The V gene is TRBV3-1 (or the pseudogene TRBV3-2), the J gene TRBJ2-1; 8 nucleotides line up with TRBD2. J lost 10 bases, V lost 1 base, and 9 bases had no gene match. Germline loops: CDR1 LGHDT, CDR2 YNNKEL (reference sequence). The CDR3 is 15 amino acids.

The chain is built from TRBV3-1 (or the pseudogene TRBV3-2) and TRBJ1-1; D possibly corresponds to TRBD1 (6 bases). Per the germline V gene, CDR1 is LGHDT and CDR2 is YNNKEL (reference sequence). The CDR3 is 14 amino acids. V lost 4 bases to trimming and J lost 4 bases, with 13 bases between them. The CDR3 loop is CASSPGTLGTEAFF. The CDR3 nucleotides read TGTGCCAGCAGCCCAGGGACACTAGGCACTGAAGCTTTCTTT.

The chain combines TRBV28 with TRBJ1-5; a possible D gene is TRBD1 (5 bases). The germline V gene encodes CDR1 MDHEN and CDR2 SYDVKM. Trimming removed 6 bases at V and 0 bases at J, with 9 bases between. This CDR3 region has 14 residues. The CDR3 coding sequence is TGTGCCAGCAGACGCAGGGTTAGCAATCAGCCCCAGCATTTT. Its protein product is CASRRRVSNQPQHF.

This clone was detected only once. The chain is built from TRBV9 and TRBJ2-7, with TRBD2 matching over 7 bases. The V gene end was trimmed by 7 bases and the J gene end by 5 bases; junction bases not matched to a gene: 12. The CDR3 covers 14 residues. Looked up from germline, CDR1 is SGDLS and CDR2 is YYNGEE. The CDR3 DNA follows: TGTGCCAGCGGCCGGGCGGCGGGAGCCAACGAGCAGTACTTC. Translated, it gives CASGRAAGANEQYF.

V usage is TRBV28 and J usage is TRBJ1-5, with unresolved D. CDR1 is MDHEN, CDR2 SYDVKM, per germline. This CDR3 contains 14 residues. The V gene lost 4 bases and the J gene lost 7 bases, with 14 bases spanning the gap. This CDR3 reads CASSSSPLGQPQHF. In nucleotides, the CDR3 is TGTGCCAGCAGTTCCAGTCCGCTTGGCCAGCCCCAGCATTTT.

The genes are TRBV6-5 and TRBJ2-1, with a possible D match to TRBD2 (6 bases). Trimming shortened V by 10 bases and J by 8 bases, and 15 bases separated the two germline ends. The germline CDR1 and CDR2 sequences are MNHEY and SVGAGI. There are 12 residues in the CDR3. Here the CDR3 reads CATTKAGYEQFF. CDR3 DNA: TGTGCCACCACCAAAGCGGGCTATGAGCAGTTCTTC.

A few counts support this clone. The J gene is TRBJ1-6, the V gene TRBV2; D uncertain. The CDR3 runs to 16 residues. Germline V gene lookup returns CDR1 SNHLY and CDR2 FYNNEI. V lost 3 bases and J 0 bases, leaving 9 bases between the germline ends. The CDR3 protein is CASSDRGSSYNSPLHF. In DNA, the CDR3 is TGTGCCAGCAGTGATCGGGGTAGCTCCTATAATTCACCCCTCCACTTT. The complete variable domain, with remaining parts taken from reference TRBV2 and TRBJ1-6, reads EPEVTQTPSHQVTQMGQEVILRCVPISNHLYFYWYRQILGQKVEFLVSFYNNEISEKSEIFDDQFSVERPDGSNFTLKIRSTKLEDSAMYFCASSDRGSSYNSPLHFGNGTRLTVT.

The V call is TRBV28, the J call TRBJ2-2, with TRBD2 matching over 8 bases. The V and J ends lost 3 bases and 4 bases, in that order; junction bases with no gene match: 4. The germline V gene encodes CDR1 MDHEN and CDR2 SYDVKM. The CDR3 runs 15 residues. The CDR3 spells CASSFTSGATGELFF. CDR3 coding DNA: TGTGCCAGCAGTTTCACTAGCGGAGCCACCGGGGAGCTGTTTTTT.

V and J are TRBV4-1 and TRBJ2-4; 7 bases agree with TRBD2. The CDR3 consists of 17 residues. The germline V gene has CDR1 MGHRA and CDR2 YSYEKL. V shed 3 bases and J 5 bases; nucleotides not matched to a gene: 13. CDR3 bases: TGCGCCAGCAGCCAGGGGGGGGGACTAAAGCTCCAAAACATTCAGTACTTC. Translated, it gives CASSQGGGLKLQNIQYF.

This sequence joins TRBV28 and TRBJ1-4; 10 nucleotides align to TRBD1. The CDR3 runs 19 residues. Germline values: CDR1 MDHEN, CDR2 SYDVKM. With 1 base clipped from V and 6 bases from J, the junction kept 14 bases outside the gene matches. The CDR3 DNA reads TGTGCCAGCAGTTTATACCCATCGCCGAGACAGGGGGCGGATGAAAAACTGTTTTTT. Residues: CASSLYPSPRQGADEKLFF.

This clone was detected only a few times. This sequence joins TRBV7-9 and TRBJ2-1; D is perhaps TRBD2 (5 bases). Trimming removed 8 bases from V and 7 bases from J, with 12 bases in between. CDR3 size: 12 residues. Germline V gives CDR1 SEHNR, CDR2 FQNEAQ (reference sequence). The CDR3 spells CASATPGNEQFF. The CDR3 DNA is TGTGCCAGCGCCACCCCGGGGAATGAGCAGTTCTTC.

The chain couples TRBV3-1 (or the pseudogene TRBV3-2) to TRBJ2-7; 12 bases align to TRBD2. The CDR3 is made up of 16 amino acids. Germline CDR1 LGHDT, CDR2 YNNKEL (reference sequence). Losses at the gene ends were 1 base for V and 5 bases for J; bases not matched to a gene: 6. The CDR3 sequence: CASSQVTSGRYNEQYF. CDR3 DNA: TGTGCCAGCAGCCAAGTTACTAGCGGGAGGTACAACGAGCAGTACTTC.

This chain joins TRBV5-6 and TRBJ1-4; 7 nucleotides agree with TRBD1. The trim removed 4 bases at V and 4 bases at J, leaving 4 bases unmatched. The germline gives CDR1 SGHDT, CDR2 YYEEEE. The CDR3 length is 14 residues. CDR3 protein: CASSQGGRNEKLFF. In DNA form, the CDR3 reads TGTGCCAGCAGCCAAGGGGGCCGTAATGAAAAACTGTTTTTT.

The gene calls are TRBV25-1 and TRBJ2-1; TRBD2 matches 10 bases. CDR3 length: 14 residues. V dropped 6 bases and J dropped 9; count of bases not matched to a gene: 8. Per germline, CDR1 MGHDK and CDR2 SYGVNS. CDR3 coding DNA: TGTGCCAGCAGAAAAGCGGGAGGGCCCCCTGAGCAGTTCTTC. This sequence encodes CASRKAGGPPEQFF.

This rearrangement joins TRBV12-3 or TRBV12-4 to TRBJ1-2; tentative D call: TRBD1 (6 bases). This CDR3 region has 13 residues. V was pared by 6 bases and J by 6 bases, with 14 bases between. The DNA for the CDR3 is TGTGCCAGCAGCCTCGGACAGTGGGATGGCTACACCTTC. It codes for CASSLGQWDGYTF.

In DNA, the CDR3 is TGTGCCAGCAGGAGGACGGGATTTGGGGAGCAGTACTTC. This translates into CASRRTGFGEQYF. This rearrangement joins TRBV28 to TRBJ2-7; D might be TRBD2 (5 bases). The CDR3 has 13 residues. The ends were cut back, 6 bases at V and 7 bases at J, with 16 bases in the middle. Germline CDR1 MDHEN, CDR2 SYDVKM. Full variable domain (outside the CDR3, taken from reference TRBV28 and TRBJ2-7): DVKVTQSSRYLVKRTGEKVFLECVQDMDHENMFWYRQDPGLGLRLIYFSYDVKMKEKGDIPEGYSVSREKKERFSLILESASTNQTSMYLCASRRTGFGEQYFGPGTRLTVT.